This entry lists 9 T cell receptor beta chains sequenced from one sample in a study of CD8 T cells in ankylosing spondylitis. Using its own MiXCR run on the 5' RACE reads, TCRdb lists one record per CDR3 protein. Of approximately 290,000 distinct CDR3 sequences listed, about 20% are singletons. The specimen was blood, either unsorted or a sorted T cell fraction (not recorded which). The receptors originated from a female donor with ankylosing spondylitis or in good health (not recorded which).

The chain recombines TRBV9 with TRBJ2-1, with D perhaps matching TRBD2 (6 bases). V was cut by 3 bases and J by 8 bases, with 21 bases left in between. CDR1 and CDR2 (germline): SGDLS, YYNGEE. The CDR3 sequence is 16 residues long. CDR3 protein: CASSAGGGRRRDEQFF. The CDR3 region has the DNA TGTGCCAGCAGCGCAGGAGGAGGGCGCCGGAGGGATGAGCAGTTCTTC.

The chain uses TRBV3-1 and TRBJ2-2, with 7 bases fitting TRBD2. The CDR3 contains 15 residues. Trimming at V came to 4 bases and at J to 9 bases, leaving 11 bases not matched to a gene. The germline CDR1 and CDR2 sequences are LGHDT and YNNKEL (reference sequence). The DNA for the CDR3 is TGTGCCAGCAGCCGGAAGGGCGGGAGCCTGTGGGAGCTGTTTTTT. Protein product: CASSRKGGSLWELFF.

The J gene is TRBJ2-1, the V gene TRBV24-1; possibly TRBD1 or TRBD2 for D (5 bases each). Trimming took off 3 bases at V and 7 bases at J, with 21 bases between the two ends. CDR3 size: 17 residues. The germline CDR1 and CDR2 sequences are KGHDR and SFDVKD. In DNA, the CDR3 is TGTGCCACCAGTGATGCCAAGGGGAGCCTAGTTAGGAATGAGCAGTTCTTC. Protein sequence: CATSDAKGSLVRNEQFF.

This clonotype was picked up many times. The chain recombines TRBV12-3 or TRBV12-4 with TRBJ2-3, with 7 positions matching TRBD2. V lost 7 bases to trimming and J lost 1 base; unmatched junction nucleotides: 5. The CDR3 spans 14 residues. CDR3 loop: CASNRAGRTDTQYF. The CDR3 region has the DNA TGTGCCAGCAATAGAGCGGGACGCACAGATACGCAGTATTTT.

This clonotype was counted a few times. The J gene is TRBJ2-2, the V gene TRBV2; 7 bases match TRBD2. The CDR3 consists of 15 residues. The trim removed 4 bases at V and 5 bases at J, leaving 7 bases unmatched. CDR1 and CDR2 (germline): SNHLY, FYNNEI. The CDR3 loop is CASSVMSGITGELFF. For the CDR3, the DNA is TGTGCCAGCAGTGTCATGAGCGGGATTACCGGGGAGCTGTTTTTT.

Only a few counts were recorded for this clonotype. The chain uses TRBV12-3 or TRBV12-4 and TRBJ2-7, with 7 bases identical to TRBD2. The CDR3 length is 15 residues. V gave up 6 bases and J gave up 2 bases; unmatched junction bases: 10. The DNA for the CDR3 is TGTGCCAGCAGCCGTTGGACTAGTTTCACCTACGAGCAGTACTTC. The encoded protein is CASSRWTSFTYEQYF.

This clonotype was seen only a few times. The V call is TRBV7-9, the J call TRBJ2-7; 12 positions agree with TRBD2. CDR1 is SEHNR and CDR2 is FQNEAQ in the germline V gene (reference sequence). The CDR3 has 15 residues. V was pared by 5 bases and J by 3 bases, with 5 bases of the junction left unmatched. The CDR3 protein is CASSLRLAGVYEQYF. Written as DNA, the CDR3 is TGTGCCAGCAGCCTAAGACTAGCGGGAGTCTACGAGCAGTACTTC.

V and J are TRBV24-1 and TRBJ2-1, with a weak D call TRBD2 (6 bases). Trimming stripped 2 bases from V and 8 bases from J, with 12 bases between. This CDR3 spans 14 amino acids. Germline V gene data show CDR1 as KGHDR and CDR2 as SFDVKD. CDR3 in amino acids: CATSDSGVGDEQFF. DNA of the CDR3: TGTGCCACCAGTGATTCGGGAGTAGGTGATGAGCAGTTCTTC.

The V gene is TRBV19, the J gene TRBJ2-3; D is tentatively TRBD1 or TRBD2 (5 bases each). Trimming took off 5 bases at V and 6 bases at J, with 15 bases between the two ends. CDR1 and CDR2 from the germline V gene are LNHDA and SQIVND (reference sequence). The CDR3 consists of 14 residues. CDR3 in DNA: TGTGCCAGTAGTCCCCGGGACCCCCTCGATACGCAGTATTTT. Its translation: CASSPRDPLDTQYF.